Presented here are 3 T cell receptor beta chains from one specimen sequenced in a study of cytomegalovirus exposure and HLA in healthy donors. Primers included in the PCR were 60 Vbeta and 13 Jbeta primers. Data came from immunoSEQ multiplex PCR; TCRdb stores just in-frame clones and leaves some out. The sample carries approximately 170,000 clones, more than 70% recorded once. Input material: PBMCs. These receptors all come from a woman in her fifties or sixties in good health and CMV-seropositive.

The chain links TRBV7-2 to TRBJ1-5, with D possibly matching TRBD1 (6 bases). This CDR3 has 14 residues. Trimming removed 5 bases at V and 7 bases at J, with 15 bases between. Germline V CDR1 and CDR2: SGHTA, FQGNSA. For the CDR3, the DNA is TGTGCCAGCAGCCCAGTCAGGGGCGACCAGCCCCAGCATTTT. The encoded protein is CASSPVRGDQPQHF. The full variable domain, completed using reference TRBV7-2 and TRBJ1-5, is GAGVSQSPSNKVTEKGKDVELRCDPISGHTALYWYRQSLGQGLEFLIYFQGNSAPDKSGLPSDRFSAERTGGSVSTLTIQRTQQEDSAVYLCASSPVRGDQPQHFGDGTRLSIL.

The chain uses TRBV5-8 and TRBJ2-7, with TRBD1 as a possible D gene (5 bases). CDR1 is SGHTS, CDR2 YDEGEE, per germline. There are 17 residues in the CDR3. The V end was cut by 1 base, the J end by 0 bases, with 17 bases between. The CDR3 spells CASSLQGTASPSYEQYF. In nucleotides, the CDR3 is TGTGCCAGCAGCTTGCAGGGAACGGCCTCCCCCTCCTACGAGCAGTACTTC.

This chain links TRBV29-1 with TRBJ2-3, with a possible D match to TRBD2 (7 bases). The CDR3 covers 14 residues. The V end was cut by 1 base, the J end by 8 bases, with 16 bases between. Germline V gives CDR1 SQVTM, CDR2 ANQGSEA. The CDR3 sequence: CSVEAEGGTGTQYF. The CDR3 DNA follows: TGCAGCGTTGAAGCGGAGGGGGGGACTGGTACGCAGTATTTT.